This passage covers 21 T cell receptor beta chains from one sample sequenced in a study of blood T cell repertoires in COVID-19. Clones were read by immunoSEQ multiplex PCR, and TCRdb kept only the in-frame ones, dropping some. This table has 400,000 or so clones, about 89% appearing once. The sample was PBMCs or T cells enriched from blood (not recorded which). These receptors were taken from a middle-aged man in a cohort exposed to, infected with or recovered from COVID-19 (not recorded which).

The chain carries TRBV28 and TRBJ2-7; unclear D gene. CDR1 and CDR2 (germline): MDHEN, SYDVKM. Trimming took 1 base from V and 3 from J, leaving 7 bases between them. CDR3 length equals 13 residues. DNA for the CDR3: TGTGCCAGCAGTTTATATTCCCTCTACGAGCAGTACTTC. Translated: CASSLYSLYEQYF.

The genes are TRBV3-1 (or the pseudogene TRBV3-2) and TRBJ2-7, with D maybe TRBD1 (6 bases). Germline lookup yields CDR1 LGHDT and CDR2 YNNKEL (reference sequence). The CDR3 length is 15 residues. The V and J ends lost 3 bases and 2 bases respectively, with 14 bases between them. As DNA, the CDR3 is TGTGCCAGCAGCCACAAGTCAGGGGTTCCCTACGAGCAGTACTTC. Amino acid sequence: CASSHKSGVPYEQYF.

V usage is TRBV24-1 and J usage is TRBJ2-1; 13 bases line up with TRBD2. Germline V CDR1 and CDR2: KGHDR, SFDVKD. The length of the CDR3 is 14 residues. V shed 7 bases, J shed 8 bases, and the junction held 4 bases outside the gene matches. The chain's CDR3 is CATRTSGRRYEQFF. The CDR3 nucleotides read TGTGCCACCAGGACTAGCGGGAGGCGGTATGAGCAGTTCTTC.

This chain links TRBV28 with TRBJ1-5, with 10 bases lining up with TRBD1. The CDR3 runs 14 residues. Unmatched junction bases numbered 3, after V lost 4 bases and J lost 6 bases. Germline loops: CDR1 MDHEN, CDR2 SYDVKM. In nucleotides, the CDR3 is TGTGCCAGCAGTTCGGGACAGGGGAGTCAGCCCCAGCATTTT. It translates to CASSSGQGSQPQHF. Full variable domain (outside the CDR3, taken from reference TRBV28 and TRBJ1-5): DVKVTQSSRYLVKRTGEKVFLECVQDMDHENMFWYRQDPGLGLRLIYFSYDVKMKEKGDIPEGYSVSREKKERFSLILESASTNQTSMYLCASSSGQGSQPQHFGDGTRLSIL.

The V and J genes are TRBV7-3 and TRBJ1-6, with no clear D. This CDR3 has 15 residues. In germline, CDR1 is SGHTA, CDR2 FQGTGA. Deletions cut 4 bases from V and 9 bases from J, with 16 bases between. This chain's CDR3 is CASSSLAGAGSPLHF. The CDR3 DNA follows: TGTGCCAGCAGCTCCCTAGCAGGTGCTGGTTCACCCCTCCACTTT.

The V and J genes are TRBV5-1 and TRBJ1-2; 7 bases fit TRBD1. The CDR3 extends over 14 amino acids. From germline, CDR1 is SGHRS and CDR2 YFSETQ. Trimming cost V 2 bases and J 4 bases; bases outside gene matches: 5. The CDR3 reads CASSFGQDTYGYTF. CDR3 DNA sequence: TGCGCCAGCAGCTTCGGACAGGACACCTATGGCTACACCTTC.

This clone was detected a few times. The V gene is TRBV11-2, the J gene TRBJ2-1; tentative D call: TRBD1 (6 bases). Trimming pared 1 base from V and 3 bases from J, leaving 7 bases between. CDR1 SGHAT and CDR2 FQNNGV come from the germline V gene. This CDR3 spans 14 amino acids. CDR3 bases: TGTGCCAGCAGCTTAGGGACAGTCTACAATGAGCAGTTCTTC. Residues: CASSLGTVYNEQFF.

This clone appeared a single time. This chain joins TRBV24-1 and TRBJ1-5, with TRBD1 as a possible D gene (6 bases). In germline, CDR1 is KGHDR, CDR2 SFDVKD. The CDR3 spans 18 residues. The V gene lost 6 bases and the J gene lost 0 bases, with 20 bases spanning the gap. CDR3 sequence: CATSTGIESIYSNQPQHF. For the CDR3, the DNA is TGTGCCACCAGTACAGGGATTGAATCGATTTATAGCAATCAGCCCCAGCATTTT.

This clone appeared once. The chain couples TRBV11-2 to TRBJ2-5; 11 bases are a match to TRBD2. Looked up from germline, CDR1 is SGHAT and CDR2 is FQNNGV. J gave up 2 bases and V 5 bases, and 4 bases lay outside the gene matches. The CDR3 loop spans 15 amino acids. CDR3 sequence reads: CASSPGTSGQETQYF. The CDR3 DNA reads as TGTGCCAGCAGCCCCGGGACTAGCGGACAAGAGACCCAGTACTTC.

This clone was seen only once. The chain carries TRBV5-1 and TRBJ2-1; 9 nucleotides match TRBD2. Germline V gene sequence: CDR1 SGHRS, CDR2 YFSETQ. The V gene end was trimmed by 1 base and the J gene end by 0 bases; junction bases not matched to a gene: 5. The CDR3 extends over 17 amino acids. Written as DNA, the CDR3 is TGCGCCAGCAGCTTGTCGGCGGGAGGGAGCTCCTACAATGAGCAGTTCTTC. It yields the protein CASSLSAGGSSYNEQFF.

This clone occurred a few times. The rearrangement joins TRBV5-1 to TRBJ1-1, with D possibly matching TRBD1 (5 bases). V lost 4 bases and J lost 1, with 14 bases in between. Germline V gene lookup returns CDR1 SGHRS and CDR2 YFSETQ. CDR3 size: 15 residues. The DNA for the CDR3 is TGCGCCAGCAGCCCCTCGGGGGGAACGAACACTGAAGCTTTCTTT. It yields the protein CASSPSGGTNTEAFF.

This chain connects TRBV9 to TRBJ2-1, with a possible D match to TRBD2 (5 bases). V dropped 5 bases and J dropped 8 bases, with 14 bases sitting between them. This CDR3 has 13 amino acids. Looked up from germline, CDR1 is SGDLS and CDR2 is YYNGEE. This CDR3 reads CASSFPGVHEQFF. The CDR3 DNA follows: TGTGCCAGCAGTTTCCCCGGGGTCCATGAGCAGTTCTTC.

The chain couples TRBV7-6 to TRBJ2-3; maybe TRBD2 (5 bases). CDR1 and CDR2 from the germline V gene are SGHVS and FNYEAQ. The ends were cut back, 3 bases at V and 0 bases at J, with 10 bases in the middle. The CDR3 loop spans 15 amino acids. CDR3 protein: CASSFGGGSTDTQYF. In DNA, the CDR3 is TGTGCCAGCAGCTTCGGAGGCGGGAGCACAGATACGCAGTATTTT.

CDR3 DNA: TGTGCCAGCTCACCACCGCGCAAATCTAACTATGGCTACACCTTC. The encoded protein is CASSPPRKSNYGYTF. V usage is TRBV18 and J usage is TRBJ1-2; D is unresolved. Trimming took 0 bases from V and 0 from J, leaving 8 bases between them. From germline, CDR1 is KGHSH and CDR2 LQKENI. The CDR3 runs 15 residues.

The chain's CDR3 is CASSERASGNTGELFF. CDR3 DNA sequence: TGTGCCAGCAGTGAACGGGCTAGCGGGAACACCGGGGAGCTGTTTTTT. The V call is TRBV6-1, the J call TRBJ2-2; 7 bases agree with TRBD2. From germline, CDR1 is MNHNS and CDR2 SASEGT. The V and J ends lost 2 bases and 1 base, in that order; junction bases with no gene match: 4. The CDR3 extends over 16 amino acids.

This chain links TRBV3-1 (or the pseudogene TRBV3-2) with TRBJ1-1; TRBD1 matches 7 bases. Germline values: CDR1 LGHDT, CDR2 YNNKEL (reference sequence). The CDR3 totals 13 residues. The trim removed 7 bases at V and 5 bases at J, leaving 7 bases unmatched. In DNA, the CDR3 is TGTGCCAGCACCCTGACAGGGACGACTGAAGCTTTCTTT. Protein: CASTLTGTTEAFF.

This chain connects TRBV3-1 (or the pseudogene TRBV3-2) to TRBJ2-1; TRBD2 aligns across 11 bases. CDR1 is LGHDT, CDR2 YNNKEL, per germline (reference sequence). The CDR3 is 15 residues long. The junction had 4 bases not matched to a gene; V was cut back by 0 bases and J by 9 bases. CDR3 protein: CASSQDPSGRPEQFF. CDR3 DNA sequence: TGTGCCAGCAGCCAAGACCCTAGCGGGAGGCCTGAGCAGTTCTTC.

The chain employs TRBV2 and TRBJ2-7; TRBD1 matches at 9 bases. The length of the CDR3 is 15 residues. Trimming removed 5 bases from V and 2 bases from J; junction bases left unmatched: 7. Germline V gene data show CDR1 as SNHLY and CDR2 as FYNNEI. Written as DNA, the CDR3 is TGTGCCAGCAGTCACGGGGACAGGGCAACCTACGAGCAGTACTTC. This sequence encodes CASSHGDRATYEQYF.

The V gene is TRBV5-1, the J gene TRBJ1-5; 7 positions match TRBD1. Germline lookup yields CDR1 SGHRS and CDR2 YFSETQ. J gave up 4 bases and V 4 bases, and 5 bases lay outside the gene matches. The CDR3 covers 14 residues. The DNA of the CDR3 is TGCGCCAGCAGCCCAGGGACAGCTAATCAGCCCCAGCATTTT. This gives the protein CASSPGTANQPQHF.

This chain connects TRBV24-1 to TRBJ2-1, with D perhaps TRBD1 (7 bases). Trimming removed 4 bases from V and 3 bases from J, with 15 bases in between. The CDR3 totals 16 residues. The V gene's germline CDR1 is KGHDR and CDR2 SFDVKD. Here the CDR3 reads CATSDSTGRIYNEQFF. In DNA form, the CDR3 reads TGTGCCACCAGTGACTCGACAGGGAGGATCTACAATGAGCAGTTCTTC.

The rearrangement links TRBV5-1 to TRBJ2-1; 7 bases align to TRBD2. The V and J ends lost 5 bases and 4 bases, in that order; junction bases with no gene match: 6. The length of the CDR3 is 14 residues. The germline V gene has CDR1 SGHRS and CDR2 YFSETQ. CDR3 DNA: TGCGCCAGCAGAGTGTCTAGCGGATACAATGAGCAGTTCTTC. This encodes CASRVSSGYNEQFF.